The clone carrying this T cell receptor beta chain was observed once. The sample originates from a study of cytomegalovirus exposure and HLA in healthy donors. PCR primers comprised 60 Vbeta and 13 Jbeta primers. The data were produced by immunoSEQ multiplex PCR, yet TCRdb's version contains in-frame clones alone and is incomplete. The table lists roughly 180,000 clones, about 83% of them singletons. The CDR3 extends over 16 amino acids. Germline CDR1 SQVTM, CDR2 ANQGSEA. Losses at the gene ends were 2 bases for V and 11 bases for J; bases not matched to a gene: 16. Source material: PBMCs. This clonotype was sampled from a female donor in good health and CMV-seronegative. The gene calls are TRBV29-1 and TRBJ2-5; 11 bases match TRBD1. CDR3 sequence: CSVETGRTGGSWEQYF. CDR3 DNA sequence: TGCAGCGTTGAAACGGGCAGGACAGGGGGCTCGTGGGAGCAGTACTTC.